This T cell receptor (beta chain) appears in the sequencing data of a study of shared clonotypes between healthy human individuals. Trimming took off 0 bases at V and 5 bases at J, with 5 bases between the two ends. The CDR3 runs 13 residues. Germline V lookup: CDR1 SGHTA, CDR2 FQGTGA. This table comes from immunoSEQ multiplex PCR, and its TCRdb copy is limited to in-frame clones, with some not included. The top ten clones hold 1.2% to 1.5% of a sample with about 1 million clones, around 76% of them seen once. As for this clone: A much larger clone lies a single base off, so this may be a read error. Other DNA sequences in the same sample also yield this CDR3.

The sequencing sample was made of memory CD4+ T cells sorted from blood. Subset: CD45RA-negative fraction. This chain links TRBV7-3 with TRBJ1-5; D may be TRBD1 (5 bases). This clonotype was sampled from a young man in good health. CDR3 amino acids: CASSLTRDQPQHF. CDR3 coding DNA: TGTGCCAGCAGCTTAACCAGGGATCAGCCCCAGCATTTT. Based on the CDR3 plus reference TRBV7-3 and TRBJ1-5, the full variable domain is GAGVSQTPSNKVTEKGKYVELRCDPISGHTALYWYRQSLGQGPEFLIYFQGTGAADDSGLPNDRFFAVRPEGSVSTLKIQRTERGDSAVYLCASSLTRDQPQHFGDGTRLSIL.